These T cell receptor beta chains were read from a single sample in a study of blood T cell repertoires in COVID-19. Repertoires were generated with immunoSEQ multiplex PCR, while TCRdb's copy carries only in-frame clones and drops some. The sample lists approximately 290,000 clones; 90% were seen once. Sequenced sample: PBMCs or T cells enriched from blood (not recorded which). The receptors were sampled from a woman younger than 30 with acute COVID-19. CDR3s leave out the opening cysteine and the closing phenylalanine or tryptophan.

J gene	V gene	CDR3 protein
TRBJ1-2	TRBV12-3/TRBV12-4	ASSTQDNYGYT
TRBJ2-5	TRBV11-3	ASSLGGSQETQY
TRBJ2-5	TRBV12-5	ASGSTHKAGGGQETQY
TRBJ2-7	TRBV10-2	ASSELGSRSYEQY
TRBJ1-4	TRBV28	ASSPHHPGTRGEKLF
TRBJ1-2	TRBV24-1	ATSRSENYGYT
TRBJ1-1	TRBV7-2	ASSSRQGANTEAF
TRBJ1-1	TRBV27	ASSYRQVPVGTEAF
TRBJ2-5	TRBV28	ASSLPSPETQY
TRBJ1-2	TRBV2	ASSDRNYGYT
TRBJ2-1	TRBV27	ASSSYDQGGHNEQF
TRBJ1-2	TRBV28	ASSLMRGLRAGYT
TRBJ2-2	TRBV10-3	AMGRGNTGELF
TRBJ1-2	TRBV5-1	ASSFETAYGYT
TRBJ1-2	TRBV28	ASREGSDYGYT
TRBJ2-3	TRBV7-3	ASRQQGGTDTQY
TRBJ2-2	TRBV9	ASSLLAGELF
TRBJ1-6	TRBV4-1	ASSHGGQGASSPLH
TRBJ1-2	TRBV5-1	ASSLATQVTNYGYT
TRBJ1-6	TRBV2	ASSEIKGPNSPLH
TRBJ1-5	TRBV28	ASNPGTGRQPQH
TRBJ2-1	TRBV4-2	ASSQDGGRAYNEQF
TRBJ2-6	TRBV3-1/TRBV3-2	ASSQDSSGANVLT
TRBJ2-5	TRBV27	ASSSPRVSEPQY
TRBJ2-7	TRBV7-6	ASSLWGGSREQY
TRBJ2-5	TRBV5-5	ASSSQGLFAETQY
TRBJ2-3	TRBV11-1	ASSFRQGRNTQY
TRBJ2-2	TRBV19	ASSLSGRNTGELF
TRBJ2-7	TRBV2	ASSEGLGSWAYEQY
TRBJ2-1	TRBV10-3	AVRGIMLNNEQF
TRBJ1-1	TRBV28	ATIGGQGYTEAF
TRBJ1-2	TRBV7-9	ASSERIYT
TRBJ1-1	TRBV28	ASSPRGGMNTEAF
TRBJ2-7	TRBV4-2	ASSHDSAPTYEQY
TRBJ2-5	TRBV6-5	ASSPDRGRRETQY
TRBJ2-1	TRBV5-1	ASSGTSGNGEQF
TRBJ1-3	TRBV7-6	ASSLDREWGNTIY
TRBJ2-4	TRBV7-9	ASSLAPGGGNIQY
TRBJ2-2	TRBV5-1	ASSLDSPGELF